This T cell receptor (beta chain) was retrieved from a study of T cells after yellow fever vaccination. A few counts support this clonotype. MiXCR, run by TCRdb on the 5' RACE reads, gives a single entry per CDR3 protein. The sample contains over 250,000 distinct CDR3 sequences, 4.1% of which appear only once. Germline CDR1 and CDR2: MNHEY and SVGAGI. CDR3 length: 15 residues. The ends lost 6 bases at V and 7 bases at J; junction bases unmatched: 6. The TCR comes from a young man who received the YFV17D yellow fever vaccine. The source material was PBMCs, sampled 5 days after the yellow fever booster vaccination. The gene calls are TRBV6-5 and TRBJ2-1; 13 bases align to TRBD2. CDR3 amino acids: CASSRTSGGENEQFF. The CDR3 DNA sequence: TGTGCCAGCAGCAGAACTAGCGGGGGGGAGAATGAGCAGTTCTTC.